This note documents a single TCR beta chain sequence. This CDR3 has 11 residues. V gave up 6 bases and J gave up 8 bases, with 10 bases separating them. CDR1 and CDR2 (germline): SNHLY, FYNNEI. The data are from a study of cytomegalovirus exposure and HLA in healthy donors. In the PCR, 60 Vbeta and 13 Jbeta primers were used. Method: immunoSEQ multiplex PCR; TCRdb's copy keeps in-frame clones and lacks some. The sample yields roughly 130,000 clones, over 60% seen once. The receptor was isolated from a male donor in good health and CMV-seropositive. Sequencing was carried out using PBMCs. This rearrangement joins TRBV2 to TRBJ1-1, with D perhaps matching TRBD1 (6 bases). This chain's CDR3 is CASRSTGEAFF. The CDR3 DNA reads TGTGCCAGCAGATCTACAGGGGAAGCTTTCTTT.